The rows below give T cell receptor beta chains drawn from one sample of a study of blood T cell repertoires in COVID-19. Clones were sequenced by immunoSEQ multiplex PCR, and TCRdb holds only the in-frame ones, with some missing. This repertoire shows some 400,000 clones, approximately 93% found once; its top ten account for 0.8% to 0.9%. Sequenced material: PBMCs or T cells enriched from blood (not recorded which). The receptor source for this set is a woman in her thirties or forties who had been exposed to COVID-19. Each CDR3 is given with its conserved first and last residue. The order of the fields is clone size, V gene, CDR3 protein. Clone size is given for some rows only: seen once, a few or many times, or a class if the clone is expanded.

size: NA; V: TRBV7-9; CDR3: CASSLKGLVDEQYF
size: NA; V: TRBV29-1; CDR3: CSVTVGGNTIYF
size: NA; V: TRBV24-1; CDR3: CATSDSTGGSQPQHF
size: few; V: TRBV6-5; CDR3: CASRTELNTEAFF
size: NA; V: TRBV5-8; CDR3: CASTIVRTGGRSGNTIYF
size: NA; V: TRBV5-1; CDR3: CASSLKGETEAFF
size: NA; V: TRBV6-5; CDR3: CAARISQETNTEAFF
size: NA; V: TRBV20-1; CDR3: CSARGQTEAFF
size: NA; V: TRBV12-3/TRBV12-4; CDR3: CASSFGGYEQYF
size: NA; V: TRBV6-5; CDR3: CASRSREGTRNTIYF
size: NA; V: TRBV7-9; CDR3: CASSKRGRDEKLFF
size: NA; V: TRBV15; CDR3: CATSRGKQGYEQYF
size: NA; V: TRBV29-1; CDR3: CSGTRQSEQYF
size: NA; V: TRBV11-2; CDR3: CASSLAPSYNEQFF
size: NA; V: TRBV25-1; CDR3: CASRGGTSNTEAFF
size: NA; V: TRBV4-3; CDR3: CASSQGQYNYGYTF
size: NA; V: TRBV6-5; CDR3: CSAKSGAGNTIYF
size: once; V: TRBV6-6; CDR3: CASSYTQGGTGELFF
size: NA; V: TRBV5-1; CDR3: CASSNALAGGINEQFF
size: NA; V: TRBV5-1; CDR3: CASSKSITGSGNTIYF
size: NA; V: TRBV9; CDR3: CASSFPGREEQYF
size: NA; V: TRBV7-2; CDR3: CASSLIGTVDYEQYF
size: NA; V: TRBV29-1; CDR3: CSVEGRGSYEQYF
size: NA; V: TRBV19; CDR3: CASSKGWDRDRDEQYF
size: NA; V: TRBV5-5; CDR3: CASSPPPEHLAKNIQYF
size: once; V: TRBV5-1; CDR3: CASRQGGETDTQYF
size: NA; V: TRBV18; CDR3: CASQENSNQPQHF
size: NA; V: TRBV6-5; CDR3: CASSPQGGTGYTF
size: NA; V: TRBV27; CDR3: CASSPGTGRGANYGYTF
size: NA; V: TRBV5-4; CDR3: CASSREGQDQPQHF
size: NA; V: TRBV5-5; CDR3: CASSLAPGGSAAFF
size: NA; V: TRBV30; CDR3: CAWSWGETSGRYEQYF
size: NA; V: TRBV10-3; CDR3: CAIRERGASTDTQYF
size: NA; V: TRBV7-9; CDR3: CASSQAGAALSTF
size: NA; V: TRBV7-8; CDR3: CASRWGGAGESNQPQHF
size: NA; V: TRBV9; CDR3: CASSVATGSYNEQFF
size: NA; V: TRBV6-2/TRBV6-3; CDR3: CASSLLSGANVLTF
size: NA; V: TRBV6-5; CDR3: CASQDRVYQPQHF
size: NA; V: TRBV9; CDR3: CASSGGRSYEQYF
size: NA; V: TRBV9; CDR3: CASSTNQETQYF
size: once; V: TRBV5-1; CDR3: CASSLGTGTGLNEQYF
size: once; V: TRBV18; CDR3: CASSPVGGKTPTDGYTF
size: NA; V: TRBV6-5; CDR3: CASTADRGTYNEQFF
size: NA; V: TRBV6-5; CDR3: CASNRVGETQYF
size: NA; V: TRBV3-1/TRBV3-2; CDR3: CASSQDSIGQGIGEKLFF
size: NA; V: TRBV19; CDR3: CASSPRGGTDTQYF
size: NA; V: TRBV27; CDR3: CASSSQGARGVSSYEQYF
size: once; V: TRBV7-2; CDR3: CASSLATSGPLNTQYF
size: NA; V: TRBV30; CDR3: CAWSAGAGELFF
size: NA; V: TRBV30; CDR3: CAWSVSSYEQYF
size: NA; V: TRBV9; CDR3: CASSVGPLNTEAFF
size: NA; V: TRBV2; CDR3: CASRGQGLGNQPQHF
size: NA; V: TRBV6-2/TRBV6-3; CDR3: CASSRLVLNEQFF
size: NA; V: TRBV11-3; CDR3: CASSLGLSAGTKQFF